Listed below are T cell receptor beta chains from one sample, sequenced in a study of control samples from healthy donors and cancer patients. Profiling relied on immunoSEQ multiplex PCR, and the TCRdb table lists in-frame clones only, not all of them. In the table there are about 28,000 clones, roughly nine tenths of which are singletons. Sequencing was performed on PBMCs. The receptors were gathered from a man aged 45-65 years with lung cancer. CDR3s include the opening cysteine and the closing phenylalanine or tryptophan. The order of the fields is CDR3 length, clone size, V gene, J gene, D gene, CDR3 DNA, CDR3 protein. D genes are given only for firm matches. Size is omitted from some rows. Given values are once, few, many or a class for expanded clones.

cdr3_length: 15; clone_size: .; v_call: TRBV30; j_call: TRBJ2-4; d_call: .; cdr3_nt: TGTGCCTGGAGTAGGTCTAGCGCAGCCAAAAACATTCAGTACTTC; cdr3_aa: CAWSRSSAAKNIQYF
cdr3_length: 13; clone_size: .; v_call: TRBV2; j_call: TRBJ2-1; d_call: .; cdr3_nt: TGTGCCAGCAGTGAAGGCCCATACAATGAGCAGTTCTTC; cdr3_aa: CASSEGPYNEQFF
cdr3_length: 15; clone_size: .; v_call: TRBV6-5; j_call: TRBJ2-5; d_call: TRBD2; cdr3_nt: TGTGCCAGCAGCCCCCGGACTAGCGGGACAGAGACCCAGTACTTC; cdr3_aa: CASSPRTSGTETQYF
cdr3_length: 13; clone_size: .; v_call: TRBV7-3; j_call: TRBJ2-1; d_call: .; cdr3_nt: TGTGCCAGCAGCTTACGGGGGCCGAATGAGCAGTTCTTC; cdr3_aa: CASSLRGPNEQFF
cdr3_length: 13; clone_size: .; v_call: TRBV12-3/TRBV12-4; j_call: TRBJ2-1; d_call: .; cdr3_nt: TGTGCCAGCAGTTCTACGCGGGACGGCGAGCAGTTCTTC; cdr3_aa: CASSSTRDGEQFF
cdr3_length: 14; clone_size: .; v_call: TRBV30; j_call: TRBJ1-6; d_call: TRBD1; cdr3_nt: TGTGCCTGGAGTCCCAACAGGGGGCATTCACCCCTCCACTTT; cdr3_aa: CAWSPNRGHSPLHF
cdr3_length: 14; clone_size: .; v_call: TRBV7-9; j_call: TRBJ2-1; d_call: TRBD2; cdr3_nt: TGTGCCAGCAGCTTCGGACTAGCGGGGAGCGAGCAGTTCTTC; cdr3_aa: CASSFGLAGSEQFF
cdr3_length: 16; clone_size: .; v_call: TRBV18; j_call: TRBJ2-2; d_call: TRBD1; cdr3_nt: TGTGCCAGCTCACCACAACCGACAGGGGGCTCCGGGGAGCTGTTTTTT; cdr3_aa: CASSPQPTGGSGELFF
cdr3_length: 15; clone_size: .; v_call: TRBV15; j_call: TRBJ1-4; d_call: .; cdr3_nt: TGTGCCACCAGGGACGGGGTTTTAAGTGAGGAAAAACTGTTTTTT; cdr3_aa: CATRDGVLSEEKLFF
cdr3_length: 14; clone_size: once; v_call: TRBV7-8; j_call: TRBJ2-3; d_call: TRBD2; cdr3_nt: TGTGCCAGCAGCCCAGCGGGGGGAACAGATACGCAGTATTTT; cdr3_aa: CASSPAGGTDTQYF
cdr3_length: 16; clone_size: .; v_call: TRBV18; j_call: TRBJ2-1; d_call: .; cdr3_nt: TGTGCCAGCTCACCTCCCGGTTCTAGCTCCTACAATGAGCAGTTCTTC; cdr3_aa: CASSPPGSSSYNEQFF
cdr3_length: 15; clone_size: .; v_call: TRBV9; j_call: TRBJ2-2; d_call: .; cdr3_nt: TGTGCCAGCAGCTTAACCTCAACAGGGATCGGGGAGCTGTTTTTT; cdr3_aa: CASSLTSTGIGELFF
cdr3_length: 14; clone_size: .; v_call: TRBV6-5; j_call: TRBJ1-2; d_call: .; cdr3_nt: TGTGCCAGCAGTTGGAGTGAGGGGAGGGAAGGCTACACCTTC; cdr3_aa: CASSWSEGREGYTF
cdr3_length: 16; clone_size: .; v_call: TRBV19; j_call: TRBJ1-6; d_call: TRBD1; cdr3_nt: TGTGCCACAAAATCTCCGGGACAGAACTATAATTCACCCCTCCACTTT; cdr3_aa: CATKSPGQNYNSPLHF
cdr3_length: 15; clone_size: .; v_call: TRBV11-2; j_call: TRBJ2-7; d_call: .; cdr3_nt: TGTGCCAGCAGCTTCGGCAGGGATAACTCCTACGAGCAGTACTTC; cdr3_aa: CASSFGRDNSYEQYF
cdr3_length: 16; clone_size: .; v_call: TRBV19; j_call: TRBJ1-2; d_call: TRBD1; cdr3_nt: TGTGCCACCACCAACGACCCCCGACAGGGCGTTCGGGGCTACACCTTC; cdr3_aa: CATTNDPRQGVRGYTF
cdr3_length: 14; clone_size: .; v_call: TRBV19; j_call: TRBJ1-5; d_call: TRBD1; cdr3_nt: TGTGCCAGTAGTACCGGACAGGGGAATCAGCCCCAGCATTTT; cdr3_aa: CASSTGQGNQPQHF
cdr3_length: 16; clone_size: .; v_call: TRBV6-6; j_call: TRBJ1-1; d_call: TRBD1; cdr3_nt: TGTGCCAGCAGACAGGAGCCGGGACAGGGGAACACTGAAGCTTTCTTT; cdr3_aa: CASRQEPGQGNTEAFF
cdr3_length: 12; clone_size: .; v_call: TRBV11-2; j_call: TRBJ1-2; d_call: TRBD1; cdr3_nt: TGTGCCAGCAGTAACAGGGGATATGGCTACACCTTC; cdr3_aa: CASSNRGYGYTF
cdr3_length: 14; clone_size: .; v_call: TRBV7-3; j_call: TRBJ2-7; d_call: .; cdr3_nt: TGTGCCAGCAGCTTATTGGACCAAACCTACGAGCAGTACTTC; cdr3_aa: CASSLLDQTYEQYF
cdr3_length: 13; clone_size: .; v_call: TRBV7-2; j_call: TRBJ1-2; d_call: TRBD1; cdr3_nt: TGTGCCAGCAGCTCGGAGGGGGCGGCGGGCTACACCTTC; cdr3_aa: CASSSEGAAGYTF
cdr3_length: 12; clone_size: .; v_call: TRBV19; j_call: TRBJ1-1; d_call: .; cdr3_nt: TGTGCCAGTAAGGATTGGAACACTGAAGCTTTCTTT; cdr3_aa: CASKDWNTEAFF
cdr3_length: 12; clone_size: .; v_call: TRBV2; j_call: TRBJ2-7; d_call: .; cdr3_nt: TGTGCCAGAGCAGGTCAGAGATACGAGCAGTACTTC; cdr3_aa: CARAGQRYEQYF
cdr3_length: 15; clone_size: .; v_call: TRBV28; j_call: TRBJ1-4; d_call: .; cdr3_nt: TGTGCCAGCTCCTTGGGGGGGCGTAGCGCCGAAAAACTGTTTTTT; cdr3_aa: CASSLGGRSAEKLFF
cdr3_length: 15; clone_size: .; v_call: TRBV3-1/TRBV3-2; j_call: TRBJ2-3; d_call: TRBD1; cdr3_nt: TGTGCCAGCAGCCAAGTGGGACAGCCCACAGATACGCAGTATTTT; cdr3_aa: CASSQVGQPTDTQYF
cdr3_length: 13; clone_size: few; v_call: TRBV6-2/TRBV6-3; j_call: TRBJ2-3; d_call: .; cdr3_nt: TGTGCCACCACCCCAGGGCTGACAAATACGCAGTATTTT; cdr3_aa: CATTPGLTNTQYF
cdr3_length: 12; clone_size: .; v_call: TRBV6-2/TRBV6-3; j_call: TRBJ2-3; d_call: .; cdr3_nt: TGTGCCAGCAGCGGCCGACGAGATACGCAGTATTTT; cdr3_aa: CASSGRRDTQYF
cdr3_length: 14; clone_size: .; v_call: TRBV5-1; j_call: TRBJ1-1; d_call: TRBD1; cdr3_nt: TGCGCCAGCAGCCCCGAAACAGGGGGCACTGAAGCTTTCTTT; cdr3_aa: CASSPETGGTEAFF
cdr3_length: 16; clone_size: .; v_call: TRBV4-3; j_call: TRBJ2-3; d_call: .; cdr3_nt: TGCGCCAGCAGCCAAGGACGGACAGTCGGCACAGATACGCAGTATTTT; cdr3_aa: CASSQGRTVGTDTQYF
cdr3_length: 12; clone_size: .; v_call: TRBV5-4; j_call: TRBJ1-1; d_call: .; cdr3_nt: TGTGCCAGCAGCGGGCCATGGGCTGAAGCTTTCTTT; cdr3_aa: CASSGPWAEAFF
cdr3_length: 15; clone_size: .; v_call: TRBV4-3; j_call: TRBJ2-5; d_call: TRBD2; cdr3_nt: TGCGCCAGCAGCCGACTAGCGGGGGGCCAAGAGACCCAGTACTTC; cdr3_aa: CASSRLAGGQETQYF
cdr3_length: 16; clone_size: .; v_call: TRBV12-5; j_call: TRBJ2-7; d_call: .; cdr3_nt: TGTGCTAGTGGTTTGTCCACGGGACACAGCTCCTACGAGCAGTACTTC; cdr3_aa: CASGLSTGHSSYEQYF
cdr3_length: 13; clone_size: .; v_call: TRBV6-2/TRBV6-3; j_call: TRBJ2-7; d_call: .; cdr3_nt: TGTGCCAGCAGTTACAGGGGGAGTTACGAGCAGTACTTC; cdr3_aa: CASSYRGSYEQYF
cdr3_length: 12; clone_size: .; v_call: TRBV3-1/TRBV3-2; j_call: TRBJ1-5; d_call: .; cdr3_nt: TGTGCCAGCAGCCAGGGATATCAGCCCCAGCATTTT; cdr3_aa: CASSQGYQPQHF
cdr3_length: 15; clone_size: once; v_call: TRBV7-3; j_call: TRBJ1-2; d_call: .; cdr3_nt: TGTGCCAGCAGCCCCATGGGGTCCCCAGGATCTGGCTACACCTTC; cdr3_aa: CASSPMGSPGSGYTF
cdr3_length: 16; clone_size: .; v_call: TRBV5-1; j_call: TRBJ2-1; d_call: TRBD2; cdr3_nt: TGCGCCAGCAGCGCCTCTCTAGCGGGGGACCTCAATGAGCAGTTCTTC; cdr3_aa: CASSASLAGDLNEQFF
cdr3_length: 14; clone_size: .; v_call: TRBV18; j_call: TRBJ2-5; d_call: .; cdr3_nt: TGTGCCAGCTCACCACCCCCAGCTCAAGAGACCCAGTACTTC; cdr3_aa: CASSPPPAQETQYF
cdr3_length: 14; clone_size: few; v_call: TRBV5-1; j_call: TRBJ2-7; d_call: TRBD2; cdr3_nt: TGCGCCAGCAGCTTGATAGCGGGGAACTACGAGCAGTACTTC; cdr3_aa: CASSLIAGNYEQYF
cdr3_length: 11; clone_size: few; v_call: TRBV14; j_call: TRBJ1-3; d_call: .; cdr3_nt: TGTGCCAGCAGCCAGGGAAACACCATATATTTT; cdr3_aa: CASSQGNTIYF
cdr3_length: 13; clone_size: .; v_call: TRBV28; j_call: TRBJ1-3; d_call: TRBD1; cdr3_nt: TGTGCCAGCAGTCTACAGGGGGAGGACACCATATATTTT; cdr3_aa: CASSLQGEDTIYF
cdr3_length: 13; clone_size: .; v_call: TRBV7-9; j_call: TRBJ2-5; d_call: .; cdr3_nt: TGTGCCAGCAGCCCGGTAGCCCAAGAGACCCAGTACTTC; cdr3_aa: CASSPVAQETQYF
cdr3_length: 16; clone_size: .; v_call: TRBV28; j_call: TRBJ2-5; d_call: TRBD2; cdr3_nt: TGTGCCAGCAGTTTAGTAGGGGCCCCCGGGGGGGAGACCCAGTACTTC; cdr3_aa: CASSLVGAPGGETQYF
cdr3_length: 12; clone_size: .; v_call: TRBV24-1; j_call: TRBJ2-3; d_call: .; cdr3_nt: TGTGCCACCAGTGGCCCGGGAGATACGCAGTATTTT; cdr3_aa: CATSGPGDTQYF
cdr3_length: 11; clone_size: once; v_call: TRBV28; j_call: TRBJ2-2; d_call: .; cdr3_nt: TGTGCCAGCAGCCTACAGGTTGAGCTGTTTTTT; cdr3_aa: CASSLQVELFF
cdr3_length: 16; clone_size: .; v_call: TRBV6-2/TRBV6-3; j_call: TRBJ2-7; d_call: .; cdr3_nt: TGTGCCAGCAGTTACTCCGGACTACAACTAAGCTACGAGCAGTACTTC; cdr3_aa: CASSYSGLQLSYEQYF